One sample yielded the 4 T cell receptor beta chains listed below, sequenced in a study of cytomegalovirus exposure and HLA in healthy donors. Amplification used 60 Vbeta primers and 13 Jbeta primers. TCRdb's copy holds only in-frame clones and misses some; the assay was immunoSEQ multiplex PCR. The sample lists fewer than 100,000 clones; roughly 73% were seen once. Source material: PBMCs. Receptors were obtained from a woman aged 40 to 55 in good health and CMV-seronegative.

The V and J genes are TRBV19 and TRBJ1-3; no reliable D call. Germline V gene sequence: CDR1 LNHDA, CDR2 SQIVND (reference sequence). CDR3 length equals 16 residues. The V end lost 3 bases, the J end lost 0 bases, and 12 bases lay between the germline ends. The CDR3 sequence: CASSIGVGSSGNTIYF. Here the CDR3 DNA reads TGTGCCAGTAGTATCGGGGTCGGATCCTCTGGAAACACCATATATTTT. The entire variable domain, with the rest obtained from reference TRBV19 and TRBJ1-3, is as follows: DGGITQSPKYLFRKEGQNVTLSCEQNLNHDAMYWYRQDPGQGLRLIYYSQIVNDFQKGDIAEGYSVSREKKESFPLTVTSAQKNPTAFYLCASSIGVGSSGNTIYFGEGSWLTVV.

This chain connects TRBV7-8 to TRBJ2-7, with 7 bases aligning to TRBD2. The CDR3 extends over 16 amino acids. Germline V gene lookup returns CDR1 SGHVS and CDR2 FQNEAQ. Losses at the gene ends were 6 bases for V and 2 bases for J; bases not matched to a gene: 13. CDR3 region: CASSPGGWAGTYEQYF. The CDR3 DNA reads TGTGCCAGCAGTCCCGGGGGGTGGGCAGGCACCTACGAGCAGTACTTC.

The V and J genes are TRBV30 and TRBJ1-5; 9 positions match TRBD1. Germline CDR1 GTSNPN, CDR2 SVGIG (reference sequence). CDR3 length: 16 residues. V gave up 3 bases and J gave up 1 base; unmatched junction bases: 7. CDR3 amino acids: CAWREGTGWSNQPQHF. The CDR3 DNA reads as TGTGCCTGGAGGGAAGGGACAGGGTGGAGCAATCAGCCCCAGCATTTT.

This clone appeared a few times. This chain uses TRBV5-6 with TRBJ2-2; 9 bases align to TRBD2. The germline CDR1 and CDR2 sequences are SGHDT and YYEEEE. V dropped 4 bases and J dropped 4; count of bases not matched to a gene: 11. CDR3 size: 17 residues. CDR3 in amino acids: CASSTPGAGGITGELFF. Here the CDR3 DNA reads TGTGCCAGCAGCACGCCCGGCGCGGGGGGGATCACCGGGGAGCTGTTTTTT.